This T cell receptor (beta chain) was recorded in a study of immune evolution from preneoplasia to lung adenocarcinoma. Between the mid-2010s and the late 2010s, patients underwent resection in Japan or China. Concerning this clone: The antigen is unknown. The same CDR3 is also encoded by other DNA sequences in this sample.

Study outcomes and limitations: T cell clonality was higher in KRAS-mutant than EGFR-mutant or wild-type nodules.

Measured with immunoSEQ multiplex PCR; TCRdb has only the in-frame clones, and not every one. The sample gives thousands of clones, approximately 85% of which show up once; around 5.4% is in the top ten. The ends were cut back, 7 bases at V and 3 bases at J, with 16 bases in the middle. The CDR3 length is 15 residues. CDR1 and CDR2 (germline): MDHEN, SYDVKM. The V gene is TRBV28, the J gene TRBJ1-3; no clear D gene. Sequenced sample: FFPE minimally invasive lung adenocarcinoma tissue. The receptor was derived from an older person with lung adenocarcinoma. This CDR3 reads CASKWSGIGGNTIYF. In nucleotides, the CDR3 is TGTGCCAGCAAATGGTCGGGGATAGGTGGAAACACCATATATTTT.